What follows are 4 T cell receptor beta chains derived from one specimen sequenced in a study of control samples from healthy donors and cancer patients (dated by TCRdb to 2020 to 2021). Library construction relied on the immunoSEQ multiplex PCR assay. TCRdb took over this immuneACCESS table, retaining in-frame rearrangements with V and J assigned. Such tables are incomplete; in checked studies, under half of the missing clones stem from an unresolved V gene, and the remainder is unexplained. This sample gives around 150,000 clones in total; 94% of them show up just once. The ten largest make up 11% to 15% of the sample. The sample consisted of PBMCs. The receptors derive from a man aged 55-75 years with colorectal cancer.

This chain connects TRBV9 to TRBJ2-1; 7 nucleotides match TRBD2. The CDR3 has 14 residues. Germline lookup yields CDR1 SGDLS and CDR2 YYNGEE. Trimming at V came to 4 bases and at J to 1 base, leaving 2 bases not matched to a gene. The CDR3 nucleotides read TGTGCCAGCAGCACGGGGGGTTCCTACAATGAGCAGTTCTTC. Translated, it gives CASSTGGSYNEQFF.

The CDR3 sequence is CASSPAGSGNTIYF. The CDR3 DNA reads as TGCGCCAGCAGCCCCGCGGGCTCTGGAAACACCATATATTTT. The chain has TRBV5-1 and TRBJ1-3, with no clear D. This CDR3 region has 14 residues. Trimming removed 4 bases at V and 0 bases at J, with 8 bases between. CDR1 is SGHRS, CDR2 YFSETQ, per germline.

This CDR3 reads CASSQDYSNQPQHF. In DNA form, the CDR3 reads TGCGCCAGCAGCCAAGATTATAGCAATCAGCCCCAGCATTTT. V is TRBV4-3 and J is TRBJ1-5; D is undetermined. V was cut by 0 bases and J by 0 bases, with 3 bases left in between. The germline CDR1 and CDR2 sequences are LGHNA and YSLEER. The CDR3 runs 14 residues.

The chain has TRBV19 and TRBJ2-7; D is possibly TRBD2 (6 bases). The CDR3 is 14 residues long. The germline V gene has CDR1 LNHDA and CDR2 SQIVND (reference sequence). V was trimmed by 3 bases and J by 2 bases, leaving 11 bases between them. The CDR3 sequence: CASSIGTVAYEQYF. The CDR3 nucleotides are TGTGCCAGTAGTATTGGGACTGTTGCCTACGAGCAGTACTTC. The full variable domain, its missing parts supplied by reference TRBV19 and TRBJ2-7, is DGGITQSPKYLFRKEGQNVTLSCEQNLNHDAMYWYRQDPGQGLRLIYYSQIVNDFQKGDIAEGYSVSREKKESFPLTVTSAQKNPTAFYLCASSIGTVAYEQYFGPGTRLTVT.